This T cell receptor (beta chain) appears in the sequencing data of a study of cytomegalovirus exposure and HLA in healthy donors. About the research overall: Genotyping of 430 or so donors showed that about 84% belonged to the Caucasian-associated ancestry cluster.

The PCR had 60 Vbeta and 13 Jbeta primers. Sequencing was performed with immunoSEQ multiplex PCR; in TCRdb, only in-frame clones are kept and a portion is missing. This sample carries 110,000 or so clones, roughly four fifths of them seen once, and the ten largest clones take under 3%. As for this clone: Its antigen remains unknown.

Overall study results and limits: Later, an analysis showed that TCR beta chains associated with HLA were more clonally expanded than others that were equally common. In vitro testing confirmed three CMV-associated chains as specific for CMV antigens. Upon later analysis, TCR association rates were observed to vary by HLA locus, being highest for DRB1 and lowest for HLA-C.

CDR3 length: 13 amino acids. V was pared by 5 bases and J by 4 bases, with 3 bases of the junction left unmatched. Germline lookup yields CDR1 MNHEY and CDR2 SMNVEV (reference sequence). The receptor comes from a woman aged 40 to 50 in good health and CMV-seropositive. The chain combines TRBV27 with TRBJ2-7; 9 bases line up with TRBD1. The sample taken for sequencing was PBMCs. The CDR3 sequence: CASSPDRGYEQYF. Written as DNA, the CDR3 is TGTGCCAGCAGTCCCGACAGGGGGTACGAGCAGTACTTC.